This TCR beta chain was retrieved from a study of blood T cells in healthy people across ages. Per the germline V gene, CDR1 is SGHTA and CDR2 is FQGNSA. The CDR3 totals 18 residues. V lost 0 bases and J 3 bases, leaving 21 bases between the germline ends. It was with a sample-barcoded 5' primer and a J-beta primer mix that a second PCR of roughly 7 to 12 cycles was run. Every cDNA molecule bore a tag from a template-switch adaptor containing 12 random nucleotides. TCRdb re-called the 5' RACE reads with MiXCR, one entry per CDR3 protein. The profile shows approximately 1.5 million distinct CDR3 sequences, roughly 32% of them singletons. Study-level results: Naive CD4+ cell counts and diversity both ran higher in long-lived than in aged donors. Roughly linear age-related decline in beta diversity appeared, significant by age approximately 41.

This clonotype occurred a few times. Its antigen is currently unknown. V and J are TRBV7-2 and TRBJ2-7; perhaps TRBD1 as D (6 bases). The clonotype was recovered from a woman in her twenties or thirties in good health. Sequenced: blood. For the CDR3, the DNA is TGTGCCAGCAGCTTAGCAGAGGCTCTCGACAGGATAAACTACGAGCAGTACTTC. Protein: CASSLAEALDRINYEQYF.